These 14 T cell receptor beta chains share one sample of origin, sequenced in a study of T cell repertoires in cytomegalovirus infection. From the reads, TCRdb called clonotypes with MiXCR, one entry per CDR3 protein. The sample consists of approximately 250,000 distinct CDR3 sequences, approximately 6.7% of them appearing once. Material: PBMCs. All receptors derive from a human donor in good health (CMV status not recorded). Some clones in this sample may be carry-over from other donors' samples.

This clonotype came up many times. This sequence joins TRBV20-1 and TRBJ1-1; D not resolved. V dropped 1 base and J dropped 0 bases, with 15 bases sitting between them. Germline CDR1 is DFQATT and CDR2 is SNEGSKA (reference sequence). The CDR3 consists of 16 residues. CDR3 in DNA: TGCAGTGCTAGAGGAGTCTTCGGCAGCGTGAACACTGAAGCTTTCTTT. Translation: CSARGVFGSVNTEAFF.

This clonotype was seen at least ten times. This chain links TRBV12-5 with TRBJ2-3; D may match TRBD1 or TRBD2 (6 bases each). Trimming shortened V by 6 bases and J by 0 bases, and 10 bases separated the two germline ends. CDR1 is LGHNT and CDR2 is FRNRAP in the germline V gene. This CDR3 comprises 14 residues. The CDR3 bases are TGTGCTAGTGGACCCGGGGGCAGCACAGATACGCAGTATTTT. Translated, it gives CASGPGGSTDTQYF.

This clonotype showed up just a few times. The V and J genes are TRBV20-1 and TRBJ1-5; weak D call: TRBD1 (5 bases). The CDR3 extends over 13 amino acids. Trimming removed 5 bases from V and 0 bases from J, with 8 bases in between. The germline gives CDR1 DFQATT, CDR2 SNEGSKA (reference sequence). CDR3 protein: CSAATVSNQPQHF. In DNA form, the CDR3 reads TGCAGTGCTGCGACAGTTAGCAATCAGCCCCAGCATTTT.

This clonotype was detected ten times or more. The rearrangement joins TRBV7-3 to TRBJ2-6; no definite D call. CDR3 length: 17 amino acids. The V end lost 4 bases, the J end lost 0 bases, and 13 bases lay between the germline ends. Germline V gives CDR1 SGHTA, CDR2 FQGTGA. The DNA of the CDR3 is TGTGCCAGCAGCTCTCAGCGTCCTATCTCTGGGGCCAACGTCCTGACTTTC. Translated, it gives CASSSQRPISGANVLTF. Full variable domain (missing parts from reference TRBV7-3 and TRBJ2-6): GAGVSQTPSNKVTEKGKYVELRCDPISGHTALYWYRQSLGQGPEFLIYFQGTGAADDSGLPNDRFFAVRPEGSVSTLKIQRTERGDSAVYLCASSSQRPISGANVLTFGAGSRLTVL.

Ten or more counts support this clonotype. V is TRBV19 and J is TRBJ1-1, with 11 bases lining up with TRBD1. This CDR3 spans 17 amino acids. Trimming removed 9 bases from V and 4 bases from J; junction bases left unmatched: 16. The germline V gene encodes CDR1 LNHDA and CDR2 SQIVND (reference sequence). CDR3 sequence reads: CASRLGTGGEGSTEAFF. The CDR3 nucleotides are TGTGCCAGCCGACTCGGGACAGGGGGAGAAGGGAGCACTGAAGCTTTCTTT. The whole variable domain, filled in from reference TRBV19 and TRBJ1-1, reads DGGITQSPKYLFRKEGQNVTLSCEQNLNHDAMYWYRQDPGQGLRLIYYSQIVNDFQKGDIAEGYSVSREKKESFPLTVTSAQKNPTAFYLCASRLGTGGEGSTEAFFGQGTRLTVV.

On this clonotype itself: Being one base from a much bigger clone, this may be a read error. V usage is TRBV6-2 or TRBV6-3 and J usage is TRBJ2-7; D is unclear. V lost 8 bases to trimming and J lost 6 bases, with 14 bases between them. The germline gives CDR1 MNHEY, CDR2 SVGEGT. CDR3 length: 12 amino acids. CDR3 in amino acids: CASGSLGSEQYF. The CDR3 region has the DNA TGTGCCAGCGGTTCCTTGGGAAGCGAGCAGTACTTC.

This clonotype was counted many times. The chain is built from TRBV10-3 and TRBJ2-4; the D gene could be TRBD1 or TRBD2 (7 bases each). Trimming stripped 2 bases from V and 6 bases from J, with 11 bases between. The CDR3 contains 14 residues. Germline V gene sequence: CDR1 ENHRY, CDR2 SYGVKD. In DNA form, the CDR3 reads TGTGCCATCAGTGAGGACAGGGAGGGAAACATTCAGTACTTC. Its protein is CAISEDREGNIQYF.

This clonotype was seen many times. The rearrangement uses TRBV28 and TRBJ1-2; unclear D gene. Per germline, CDR1 MDHEN and CDR2 SYDVKM. V lost 11 bases, J lost 8 bases, and 18 bases lay in between. This CDR3 contains 12 residues. DNA of the CDR3: TGTGCCGGCGGGCAGTACGACCGCGGCTACACCTTC. Translation: CAGGQYDRGYTF.

This clonotype occurred many times. The chain has TRBV12-3 or TRBV12-4 and TRBJ2-7; unclear D gene. This CDR3 is 13 amino acids long. V lost 6 bases and J 3 bases, leaving 12 bases between the germline ends. The CDR3 sequence: CASRAPQSYEQYF. CDR3 coding DNA: TGTGCCAGCAGAGCCCCACAGAGCTACGAGCAGTACTTC.

This clonotype came up many times. The chain couples TRBV10-1 to TRBJ2-5, with D perhaps TRBD1 (5 bases). Per the germline V gene, CDR1 is WNHNN and CDR2 is SYGVQD (reference sequence). The CDR3 contains 14 residues. The V and J ends lost 0 bases and 1 base respectively, with 6 bases between them. CDR3 sequence reads: CASSESTAQETQYF. Here the CDR3 DNA reads TGCGCCAGCAGTGAGTCGACAGCCCAAGAGACCCAGTACTTC.

This clonotype was recorded many times. This chain uses TRBV19 with TRBJ2-3, with D maybe TRBD2 (6 bases). The CDR3 has 13 residues. The V end lost 7 bases, the J end lost 0 bases, and 8 bases lay between the germline ends. Germline V gene sequence: CDR1 LNHDA, CDR2 SQIVND (reference sequence). CDR3 in amino acids: CASNAGSTDTQYF. The CDR3, as DNA: TGTGCCAGTAACGCGGGGAGCACAGATACGCAGTATTTT. Complete variable domain (other parts from reference TRBV19 and TRBJ2-3): DGGITQSPKYLFRKEGQNVTLSCEQNLNHDAMYWYRQDPGQGLRLIYYSQIVNDFQKGDIAEGYSVSREKKESFPLTVTSAQKNPTAFYLCASNAGSTDTQYFGPGTRLTVL.

This clonotype occurred many times. The CDR3 DNA follows: TGTGCCAGCAGCCCGCGAGAAGGAGGCACAGATACGCAGTATTTT. Protein: CASSPREGGTDTQYF. The chain couples TRBV4-2 to TRBJ2-3, with D unresolved. Trimming left V 4 bases short and J 1 base short, with 12 bases between. The CDR3 consists of 15 residues. In germline, CDR1 is LGHNA, CDR2 YNFKEQ.

J is TRBJ2-2 and V is TRBV29-1, with 10 nucleotides matching TRBD2. The CDR3 sequence is 16 residues long. CDR1 is SQVTM, CDR2 ANQGSEA, per germline. V was clipped by 0 bases and J by 5 bases; unmatched bases: 6. This chain's CDR3 is CSVEDRVLAGTGELFF. DNA of the CDR3: TGCAGCGTTGAAGATCGGGTACTAGCGGGGACCGGGGAGCTGTTTTTT.

The chain couples TRBV19 to TRBJ2-1; D perhaps matches TRBD2 (6 bases). The CDR3 totals 15 residues. Between the trimmed V and J ends, which lost 3 bases and 0 bases, there was a span of 9 bases. CDR1 and CDR2 from the germline V gene are LNHDA and SQIVND (reference sequence). The CDR3 spells CASSMGLISYNEQFF. CDR3 bases: TGTGCCAGTAGTATGGGACTTATCTCCTACAATGAGCAGTTCTTC.